Listed here is a single TCR beta chain. This sample was included in a study of shared clonotypes between healthy human individuals. The protocol was immunoSEQ multiplex PCR, while the TCRdb copy is restricted to in-frame clones and leaves out a portion. The table includes some 500,000 clones, around 79% detected once. Trimming took 2 bases from V and 4 from J, leaving 12 bases between them. CDR3 size: 15 residues. Germline V gene lookup returns CDR1 MNHEY and CDR2 SVGAGI. The sequence derives from a middle-aged woman in good health. Some clones in this sample may be carry-over from other donors' samples. V usage is TRBV6-5 and J usage is TRBJ2-1, with unresolved D. Sequencing was done on a sample of PBMCs. CDR3 bases: TGTGCCAGCAGTTACCGCTATGTACCGTACAATGAGCAGTTCTTC. This codes for CASSYRYVPYNEQFF.